Listed below are T cell receptor beta chains from one sample, sequenced in a study of blood T cells in healthy people across ages. A single record per CDR3 protein comes from TCRdb applying MiXCR to the 5' RACE reads. This table has 660,000 or so distinct CDR3 sequences, about 54% appearing once. Material: blood. The receptors stem from a man aged 60 to 69 in good health. Each CDR3 is given with its conserved first and last residue. D genes are given only for firm matches. Clone size is stated in some rows and not others, as once, few, many or a class when expanded.

D gene	J gene	clone size	V gene	CDR3 DNA	CDR3 protein
TRBD1	TRBJ2-5	-	TRBV5-1	TGCGCCAGCACCGGACAGGGGGCACAAGAGACCCAGTACTTC	CASTGQGAQETQYF
TRBD2	TRBJ2-1	once	TRBV4-2	TGTGCCAGCAGCCAAGAGGTGGGGTGGACTAGCGGGGGGGGAGGCAAGTTCTTC	CASSQEVGWTSGGGGKFF
TRBD2	TRBJ2-7	-	TRBV20-1	TGCAGTGTTATCGAGCCCGGGGGGTCCTACGAGCAGTACTTC	CSVIEPGGSYEQYF
-	TRBJ2-7	-	TRBV6-6	TGTGCCAGCAGGCTTCTTACTGCATACGAGCAGTACTTC	CASRLLTAYEQYF
-	TRBJ2-3	few	TRBV29-1	TGCAGCGCCAACCCAGGGGGGCGTGCAGATACGCAGTATTTT	CSANPGGRADTQYF
-	TRBJ2-5	-	TRBV2	TGTGCCAGCGGACAGAAAGAGACCCAGTACTTC	CASGQKETQYF
-	TRBJ2-3	-	TRBV5-5	TGTGCCAGCAGCTTATCAGAGGTGGCGGGGGATACGCAGTATTTT	CASSLSEVAGDTQYF
-	TRBJ1-5	-	TRBV20-1	TGCAGTGCTAGAGCTCAATTGGCTCAGCCCCAGCATTTT	CSARAQLAQPQHF
TRBD2	TRBJ2-5	few	TRBV20-1	TGCAGTGCTAAGGGGTCCTCTAGCGGCCCCCAAGAGACCCAGTACTTC	CSAKGSSSGPQETQYF
TRBD1	TRBJ1-2	-	TRBV27	TGTGCCAGCAGAACAGGGGGAGCCAACTATGGCTACACCTTC	CASRTGGANYGYTF
TRBD2	TRBJ2-1	-	TRBV11-2	TGTGCCAGCAGCTTCCTAGCGGGGGACAATGAGCAGTTCTTC	CASSFLAGDNEQFF
-	TRBJ1-1	-	TRBV29-1	TGCAGCGTTGAGGGGGCGCTGAACACTGAAGCTTTCTTT	CSVEGALNTEAFF
TRBD2	TRBJ2-5	-	TRBV11-1	TGTGCCAGCAGCTTACAACTAGCGGGGAACCAAGAGACCCAGTACTTC	CASSLQLAGNQETQYF
-	TRBJ2-7	-	TRBV6-5	TGTGCCAGCAGCCGACTTTCAGGGGTTTACGAGCAGTACTTC	CASSRLSGVYEQYF
TRBD1	TRBJ1-2	-	TRBV5-1	TGCGCCAGCAGCATTACCGGGACAGGCAATGGCTACACCTTC	CASSITGTGNGYTF
-	TRBJ2-7	-	TRBV19	TGTGCCAGTCAAGGGAACTCCTACGAGCAGTACTTC	CASQGNSYEQYF
-	TRBJ2-5	-	TRBV2	TGTGCCAGCAGTGACAGGCCCGGGACCCAGTACTTC	CASSDRPGTQYF
TRBD1	TRBJ1-4	once	TRBV7-9	TGTGCCAGCAGCTTGACAGGGGGGCTCACTAATGAAAAACTGTTTTTT	CASSLTGGLTNEKLFF
-	TRBJ2-2	-	TRBV20-1	TGCAGTGCTACGGCGTTGGGATCGAACACCGGGGAGCTGTTTTTT	CSATALGSNTGELFF
-	TRBJ2-7	-	TRBV7-2	TGTGCCAGCAGCGTAGGTAGCGTACCCTACGAGCAGTACTTC	CASSVGSVPYEQYF
-	TRBJ1-2	-	TRBV5-1	TGCGCCAGCAGCTTTGGACCGACGGGACGTACGACAAACTATGGCTACACCTTC	CASSFGPTGRTTNYGYTF
TRBD1	TRBJ1-5	-	TRBV5-1	TGCGCCAGCAGCGCCAGGACAGGTCGTTTATATAGCAATCAGCCCCAGCATTTT	CASSARTGRLYSNQPQHF
TRBD2	TRBJ2-3	-	TRBV5-1	TGCGCCAGCAGCTTGACGGGGGGGGCCGCAGATACGCAGTATTTT	CASSLTGGAADTQYF
-	TRBJ1-2	-	TRBV6-6	TGTGCCAGCAGTTCCCCCAGTACCCTGGGATATGGCTACACCTTC	CASSSPSTLGYGYTF
-	TRBJ1-2	-	TRBV20-1	TGCAGTGCTAGCAAGCCGACAGACAACTATGGCTACACCTTC	CSASKPTDNYGYTF
TRBD2	TRBJ2-7	-	TRBV5-1	TGCGCCAGCAGCTCCCTAGCGGGGCTGTCCTACGAGCAGTACTTC	CASSSLAGLSYEQYF
-	TRBJ2-1	few	TRBV4-1	TGCGCCAGCAGCCCCACCACCGGGACCCCGAAGCAGTTCTTC	CASSPTTGTPKQFF
-	TRBJ2-7	few	TRBV5-1	TGCGCCAGCAGCTTGGGGGGTCCTCCTTCCTACGAGCAGTACTTC	CASSLGGPPSYEQYF
-	TRBJ2-2	-	TRBV11-2	TGTGCCAGCAGCTTAGAGAAGAACACCGGGGAGCTGTTTTTT	CASSLEKNTGELFF
-	TRBJ2-7	-	TRBV9	TGTGCCAGCAGCGTGTTCTGCGGCTACGAGCAGTACTTC	CASSVFCGYEQYF
TRBD1	TRBJ2-6	-	TRBV5-1	TGCGCCAGCAGCTTCGGCAGGGGGCTCTCTGGGGCCAACGTCCTGACTTTC	CASSFGRGLSGANVLTF
TRBD1	TRBJ1-1	-	TRBV6-6	TGTGCCAGCAGTTACATAACAGGACAGGGAGGGAACACTGAAGCTTTCTTT	CASSYITGQGGNTEAFF
-	TRBJ1-2	few	TRBV7-2	TGTGCCAGCAGCTCGCTGGCCGGGAGCTTGGGCTATGGCTACACCTTC	CASSSLAGSLGYGYTF
-	TRBJ1-4	-	TRBV12-3/TRBV12-4	TGTGCCAGCAGTTCTCGGACAACAGGAGTTAATGAAAAACTGTTTTTT	CASSSRTTGVNEKLFF
-	TRBJ1-1	-	TRBV5-1	TGCGCCAGCAGCCTGGTGCCGGCGAGGAACACTGAAGCTTTCTTT	CASSLVPARNTEAFF
-	TRBJ2-3	-	TRBV11-2	TGTGCCGGCAGCCTCACAGATACGCAGTATTTT	CAGSLTDTQYF
TRBD2	TRBJ2-5	-	TRBV18	TGTGCCAGCTCACGTGGACTAGCGGGGATGGAGACCCAGTACTTC	CASSRGLAGMETQYF
-	TRBJ2-7	-	TRBV12-3/TRBV12-4	TGTGCCAGCAGGGAGGGGGGCAGGTCCTACGAGCAGTACTTC	CASREGGRSYEQYF
-	TRBJ2-7	-	TRBV10-2	TGCGCCAGCATCCCAGGGCTTTTCTCCTACGAGCAGTACTTC	CASIPGLFSYEQYF
-	TRBJ2-1	-	TRBV5-1	TGCGCCAGCAGCGCGAGGGAGGAGCAGTTCTTC	CASSAREEQFF
TRBD2	TRBJ2-1	-	TRBV20-1	TGCAGTGCTAGTCCGACTAGCGGGGGAGTACACAATGAGCAGTTCTTC	CSASPTSGGVHNEQFF
TRBD2	TRBJ2-1	few	TRBV4-2	TGTGCCAGCAGCCCCTTGACTAGCGGGGGGCTGGGGGAGCAGTTCTTC	CASSPLTSGGLGEQFF
-	TRBJ2-3	-	TRBV11-2	TGTGCCAGCAGCCGGACTAACGGAGGGAGCACAGATACGCAGTATTTT	CASSRTNGGSTDTQYF
TRBD1	TRBJ2-5	few	TRBV11-2	TGTGCCAGCAGCGAAGAGGACAGGGGGCTCGAGACCCAGTACTTC	CASSEEDRGLETQYF
-	TRBJ1-2	once	TRBV7-9	TGTGCCAGCAGCTTAGGAGGGGTCGTCTATGGCTACACCTTC	CASSLGGVVYGYTF
-	TRBJ2-5	-	TRBV20-1	TGCAGTGCTAAAAACAGGGAGACCCAGTACTTC	CSAKNRETQYF
TRBD1	TRBJ2-1	few	TRBV29-1	TGCAGCGTTGAAGATAAGGACAGGGTAACTCTTAGCAGCTACAATGAGCAGTTCTTC	CSVEDKDRVTLSSYNEQFF
-	TRBJ1-4	-	TRBV28	TGTGCCAGCACATCACGGAATGAAAAACTGTTTTTT	CASTSRNEKLFF
TRBD1	TRBJ2-5	few	TRBV5-1	TGCGCCAGCAGCTTCCGGGACAGTCAAGAGACCCAGTACTTC	CASSFRDSQETQYF
-	TRBJ1-2	-	TRBV6-1	TGTGCCAGCAGCGAAGCGTCGACCTTCTATGGCTACACCTTC	CASSEASTFYGYTF
-	TRBJ2-5	-	TRBV20-1	TGCAGTGCTAGGAGGGAGCTGAAAGAGACCCAGTACTTC	CSARRELKETQYF
-	TRBJ2-1	once	TRBV7-9	TGTGCCAGCAGCCCCCAAGGGGGAGCGGGGCCCTACAATGAGCAGTTCTTC	CASSPQGGAGPYNEQFF
-	TRBJ2-7	once	TRBV7-2	TGTGCCAGCAGCCCGTTCCCCTCCAGGAATTACGAGCAGTACTTC	CASSPFPSRNYEQYF